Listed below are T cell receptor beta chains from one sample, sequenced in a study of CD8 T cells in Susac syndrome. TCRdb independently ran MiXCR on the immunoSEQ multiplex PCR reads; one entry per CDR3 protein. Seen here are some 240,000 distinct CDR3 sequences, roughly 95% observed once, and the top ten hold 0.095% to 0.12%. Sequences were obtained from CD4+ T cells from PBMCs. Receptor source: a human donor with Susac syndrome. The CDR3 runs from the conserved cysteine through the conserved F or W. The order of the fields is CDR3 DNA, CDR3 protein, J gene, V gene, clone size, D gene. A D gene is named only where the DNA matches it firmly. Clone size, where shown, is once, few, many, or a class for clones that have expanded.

TGTGCCAGCAGCCCCGGAGGTACGGGCGAGCAGTACTTC CASSPGGTGEQYF TRBJ2-7 TRBV3-1 . .
TGTGCCAGCAGTTACGGGCTAGCCCGGGGCACCGGGGAGCTGTTTTTT CASSYGLARGTGELFF TRBJ2-2 TRBV6-5 . .
TGTGCCTGGAGTAGGACGGGAGAGGGGAATGAGCAGTTCTTC CAWSRTGEGNEQFF TRBJ2-1 TRBV30 . .
TGCGCCAGCAGCCTGGACCTCCGCGCTTATTACGAGCAGTACTTC CASSLDLRAYYEQYF TRBJ2-7 TRBV4-1 . .
TGCAGCGTTGAAGTTAGGAGTTATGGCTACACCTTC CSVEVRSYGYTF TRBJ1-2 TRBV29-1 . .
TGTGCCAGCTCACCGAGACTAGAGGCAACAGATACGCAGTATTTT CASSPRLEATDTQYF TRBJ2-3 TRBV18 . .
TGTGCCAGCAGCTTAGTTTCCGGGGAGCTGTTTTTT CASSLVSGELFF TRBJ2-2 TRBV7-9 . .
TGTGCCAGCATGGAGAACAATGAGCAGTTCTTC CASMENNEQFF TRBJ2-1 TRBV2 . .
TGCAGCGTTGAAGGGATGGGACAGAGCACCCAAGAGACCCAGTACTTC CSVEGMGQSTQETQYF TRBJ2-5 TRBV29-1 . TRBD1
TGTGCCAGCGGTGTGCCTGGGGCCAACGTCCTGACTTTC CASGVPGANVLTF TRBJ2-6 TRBV6-6 once .
TGTGCCAGCAGCCTTAGGGGACAGGGAGATGGCTACACCTTC CASSLRGQGDGYTF TRBJ1-2 TRBV9 . TRBD1
TGCAGTGCCCCGGGACTCACAAATCCCGTGGAGCAGTACTTC CSAPGLTNPVEQYF TRBJ2-7 TRBV20-1 once .
TGTGCCAGCAGTGGCGAGACAGGATGGGGGACTGAAGCTTTCTTT CASSGETGWGTEAFF TRBJ1-1 TRBV2 . .
TGTGCCAGCAATCGGGGGACAGGGGGACTCTCTGGGGCCAACGTCCTGACTTTC CASNRGTGGLSGANVLTF TRBJ2-6 TRBV6-1 . TRBD1
TGTGCCAGCAGCTTAAGGGGGCGCGATGAAGCTTTCTTT CASSLRGRDEAFF TRBJ1-1 TRBV7-9 . TRBD1
TGTGCCAGCTCACCACCTGGGACAGGGCCTGTCCCTAACTATGGCTACACCTTC CASSPPGTGPVPNYGYTF TRBJ1-2 TRBV18 . TRBD1
TGTGCCAGCAGCTCGGCCGGGACTAGGGACAGCCACGAGCAGTACTTC CASSSAGTRDSHEQYF TRBJ2-7 TRBV13 . .
TGTGCCAGCAGCCGAGATTTGGGGAATGAAAAACTGTTTTTT CASSRDLGNEKLFF TRBJ1-4 TRBV6-6 . .
TGTGCCAGCAGCGGACTAGACACCGGGGAGCTGTTTTTT CASSGLDTGELFF TRBJ2-2 TRBV9 . .
TGTGCCAGCAGCTTGGATACAGGCCCAAAGTATGGCTACACCTTC CASSLDTGPKYGYTF TRBJ1-2 TRBV5-5 . .
TGTGCCAGCAGCTTCACAGATCAGCCCCAGCATTTT CASSFTDQPQHF TRBJ1-5 TRBV7-6 . .
TGCAGCGTTGAATCCGGCCAGGTGAACACTGAAGCTTTCTTT CSVESGQVNTEAFF TRBJ1-1 TRBV29-1 few .
TGTGCCAGCAAGGGACTAGCGGGAGCAGATACGCAGTATTTT CASKGLAGADTQYF TRBJ2-3 TRBV28 . TRBD2
TGTGCCAGTACCAGGGGACAGGCCCCGGTCCAGCCCCAGCATTTT CASTRGQAPVQPQHF TRBJ1-5 TRBV19 . TRBD1
TGCAGTGCAGGGGCACATAGGGGCGAGCAGTACTTC CSAGAHRGEQYF TRBJ2-7 TRBV20-1 . .
TGTGCCATCGGCCGGGAGATCACAGATACGCAGTATTTT CAIGREITDTQYF TRBJ2-3 TRBV6-5 . .
TGCAGCGCGAGGGACGGCGACTACGAGCAGTACTTC CSARDGDYEQYF TRBJ2-7 TRBV29-1 . .
TGTGCCAGCAGTCCGACATCGGGCAAATACAATGAGCAGTTCTTC CASSPTSGKYNEQFF TRBJ2-1 TRBV11-3 few .